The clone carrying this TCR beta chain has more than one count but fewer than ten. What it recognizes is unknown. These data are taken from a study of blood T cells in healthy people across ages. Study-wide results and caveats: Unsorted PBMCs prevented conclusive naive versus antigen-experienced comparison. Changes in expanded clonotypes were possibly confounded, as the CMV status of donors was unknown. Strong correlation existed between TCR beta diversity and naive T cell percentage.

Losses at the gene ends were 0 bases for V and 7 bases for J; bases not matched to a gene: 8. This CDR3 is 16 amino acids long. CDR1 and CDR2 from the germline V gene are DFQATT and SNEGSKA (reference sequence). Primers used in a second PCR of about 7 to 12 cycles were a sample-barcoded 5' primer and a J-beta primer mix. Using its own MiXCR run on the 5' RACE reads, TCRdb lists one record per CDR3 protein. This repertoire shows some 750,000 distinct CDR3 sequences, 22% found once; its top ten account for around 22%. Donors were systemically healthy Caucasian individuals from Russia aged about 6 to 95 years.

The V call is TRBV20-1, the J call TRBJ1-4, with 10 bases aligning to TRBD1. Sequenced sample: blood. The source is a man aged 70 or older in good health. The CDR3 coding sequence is TGCAGTGCTAGAGAACCCCCTGGGACAGGGGTTGAAAAACTGTTTTTT. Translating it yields CSAREPPGTGVEKLFF.